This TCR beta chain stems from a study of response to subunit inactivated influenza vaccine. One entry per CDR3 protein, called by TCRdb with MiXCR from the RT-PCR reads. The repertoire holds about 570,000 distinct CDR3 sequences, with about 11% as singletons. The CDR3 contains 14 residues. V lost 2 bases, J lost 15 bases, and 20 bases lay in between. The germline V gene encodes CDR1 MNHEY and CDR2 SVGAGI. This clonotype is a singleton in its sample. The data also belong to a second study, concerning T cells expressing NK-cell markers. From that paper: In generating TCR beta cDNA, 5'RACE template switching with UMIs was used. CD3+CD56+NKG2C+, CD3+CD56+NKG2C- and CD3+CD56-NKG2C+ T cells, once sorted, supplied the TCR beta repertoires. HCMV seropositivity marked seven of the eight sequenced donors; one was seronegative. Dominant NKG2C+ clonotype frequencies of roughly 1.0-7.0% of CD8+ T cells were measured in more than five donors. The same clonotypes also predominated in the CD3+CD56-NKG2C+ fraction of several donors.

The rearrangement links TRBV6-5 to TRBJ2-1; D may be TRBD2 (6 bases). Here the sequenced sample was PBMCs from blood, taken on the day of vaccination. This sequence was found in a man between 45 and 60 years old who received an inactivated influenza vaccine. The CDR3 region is CASSYVWRDPLVFF. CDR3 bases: TGTGCCAGCAGTTACGTTTGGAGGGATCCCCTGGTGTTCTTC.